This T cell receptor (beta chain) was identified in a study of T cells after yellow fever vaccination. This clonotype was picked up many times. Its antigen is not known. 5'RACE template switching generated TCR cDNA, adding a universal primer site and UMIs. TCRdb called the 5' RACE reads again in MiXCR, with one record for every CDR3 protein. The profile shows hundreds of thousands of distinct CDR3 sequences, around 3.6% of them singletons. Germline V gene data show CDR1 as SGHRS and CDR2 as YFSETQ. This CDR3 has 14 residues. V dropped 0 bases and J dropped 1 base, with 7 bases sitting between them. Study-wide results and limits: Researchers noted that a small share of clonotypes showed up in both CD4 and CD8 compartments. Booster sampling recovered most clones from primary vaccination (nearly 98% CD4, around 88% CD8).

This clonotype was obtained from a young man who received the YFV17D yellow fever vaccine. The rearrangement joins TRBV5-1 to TRBJ1-1, with D uncertain. The sample in question was PBMCs, obtained on the day of the yellow fever booster vaccination. The CDR3 is CASSLALTNTEAFF. CDR3 sequence (DNA): TGCGCCAGCAGCTTGGCCCTGACGAACACTGAAGCTTTCTTT.